The 16 T cell receptor beta chains below were found in one sample sequenced in a study of CD8+CD57+ T cells in acquired aplastic anemia (dated by TCRdb to about 2018). Instrument on record: Illumina HiSeq 2000. Profiling of TCR beta VDJ combinations and CDR3 sequences used genomic DNA as the template. The raw public reads went through TCRdb reprocessing: fastp at Q25, MiXCR clone calling, in-frame beta chains kept. Identical CDR3 proteins give one entry, which carries the most common genes and DNA. Counted in this sample were some 410,000 distinct CDR3 sequences; about two thirds of them appeared once. Jointly, the top ten make up 4% of the sample. The sequencing sample was made of sorted CD4+, CD8+, or CD8+CD57+ T cells (not recorded which) from PBMCs. These receptor sequences come from a human donor in good health, serving as a control.

The rearrangement links TRBV19 to TRBJ2-7; 8 bases are a match to TRBD1. V gave up 9 bases and J gave up 6 bases; unmatched junction bases: 13. Germline values: CDR1 LNHDA, CDR2 SQIVND (reference sequence). The CDR3 is made up of 14 amino acids. Here the CDR3 reads CASSFGRQGPEQYF. The CDR3 DNA reads TGTGCCAGCAGCTTCGGGCGACAGGGGCCCGAGCAGTACTTC.

This clonotype turned up a few times. This may be a read error: a much more frequent sequence differs by one nucleotide. Since no conserved phenylalanine or tryptophan closes the CDR3, a read error is the likely cause. The V call is TRBV10-3, the J call TRBJ1-3, with D possibly matching TRBD1 (5 bases). The germline CDR1 and CDR2 sequences are ENHRY and SYGVKD. This CDR3 comprises 14 residues. This chain's CDR3 is CASSSGHSGNTIYS. Written as DNA, the CDR3 is TGTGCCAGCAGTTCGGGGCATTCTGGAAACACCATATATTCT.

To note about this clonotype: It is likely a read error, because the conserved phenylalanine at the end of the CDR3 is missing. Because the CDR3's place on the DNA is in doubt, the DNA is left out and the CDR3 is given as listed by TCRdb. V usage is TRBV2 and J usage is TRBJ1-1. Germline V gene data show CDR1 as SNHLY and CDR2 as FYNNEI. The CDR3 comprises 16 residues, both ends counted. CDR3 residues: CASSEQGPNSPLDFGN.

The chain recombines TRBV13 with TRBJ1-6; the match to TRBD1 covers 11 bases. The J segment lost 10 bases and the V segment lost 5 bases, leaving 7 bases of the junction unmatched. The CDR3 spans 15 residues. The V gene's germline CDR1 is PRHDT and CDR2 FYEKMQ (reference sequence). The CDR3, as DNA: TGTGCCAGCAGCGCAGGAAGGACAGGGGGCTCACCCCTCCACTTT. Translation: CASSAGRTGGSPLHF.

This clonotype was counted only a few times. The V gene is TRBV29-1, the J gene TRBJ2-7, with 14 bases lining up with TRBD2. CDR1 and CDR2 from the germline V gene are SQVTM and ANQGSEA. CDR3 length: 16 amino acids. J was trimmed by 1 base and V by 6 bases; bases with no gene match: 8. CDR3 nucleotides: TGCAGCGTCGCCGGGACTAGCGGGAGCTCGTCCTACGAGCAGTACTTC. This gives the protein CSVAGTSGSSSYEQYF.

The sample holds one count of this clonotype. V is TRBV10-3 and J is TRBJ2-3; TRBD1 agrees at 8 bases. Germline CDR1 and CDR2: ENHRY and SYGVKD. The CDR3 runs 15 residues. The junction had 1 base not matched to a gene; V was cut back by 0 bases and J by 2 bases. CDR3 nucleotide sequence: TGTGCCATCAGTGAGTCGGGACAGGACACAGATACGCAGTATTTT. As protein: CAISESGQDTDTQYF.

This clonotype was observed many times. The chain is built from TRBV20-1 and TRBJ1-1; no definite D call. The CDR3 loop spans 14 amino acids. Trimming stripped 3 bases from V and 0 bases from J, with 11 bases between. CDR1 is DFQATT, CDR2 SNEGSKA, per germline (reference sequence). CDR3 coding DNA: TGCAGTGCTAGGATCCCGGGCATGAACACTGAAGCTTTCTTT. Residues: CSARIPGMNTEAFF.

The rearrangement links TRBV2 to TRBJ2-1; D gene uncertain. Germline V CDR1 and CDR2: SNHLY, FYNNEI. This CDR3 has 15 residues. V was cut by 1 base and J by 1 base, with 8 bases left in between. This CDR3 is CASSEGIYSYNEQFF. The CDR3 DNA sequence: TGTGCCAGCAGTGAAGGAATCTATTCCTACAATGAGCAGTTCTTC.

The rearrangement links TRBV7-3 to TRBJ1-1, with D possibly TRBD1 on 5 matching bases. Germline V gene data show CDR1 as SGHTA and CDR2 as FQGTGA. Trimming removed 4 bases at V and 11 bases at J, with 26 bases between. The CDR3 has 16 amino acids. CDR3 in DNA: TGTGCCAGCAGCTATAGCGGGGACCGTGGCACCGGGGAGGCTTTCTTT. Translation: CASSYSGDRGTGEAFF.

In regard to this clonotype: The CDR3 ends on some other residue instead of the conserved phenylalanine or tryptophan, so this is likely a read error. The DNA is omitted, as the CDR3 cannot be located on it reliably, and the CDR3 follows TCRdb's listing. The rearrangement links TRBV9 to TRBJ2-3. Termini included, the CDR3 measures 12 amino acids. CDR1 is SGDLS and CDR2 is YYNGEE in the germline V gene. This CDR3 reads CASSLDEATDTH.

This clonotype appeared a single time. The chain employs TRBV11-2 and TRBJ2-3; D gene uncertain. The CDR3 is 15 amino acids. The germline V gene encodes CDR1 SGHAT and CDR2 FQNNGV. The V and J ends lost 5 bases and 6 bases respectively, with 18 bases between them. CDR3 in DNA: TGTGCCAGCAGCCAAAGGGTCAGAGCGTCGGATACGCAGTATTTT. Its protein product is CASSQRVRASDTQYF.

This clonotype was seen ten or more times. The V call is TRBV11-2, the J call TRBJ1-1; D remains ambiguous. Germline CDR1 reads SGHAT; CDR2 reads FQNNGV. Trimming shortened V by 2 bases and J by 10 bases, and 8 bases separated the two germline ends. This CDR3 has 11 residues. CDR3 amino acids: CASSLHRGAFF. CDR3 DNA sequence: TGTGCCAGCAGCTTACATCGTGGAGCTTTCTTT.

This clonotype was observed at least ten times. This CDR3 is CASSLNMGDNSPLHF. For the CDR3, the DNA is TGTGCCAGCAGCTTAAACATGGGAGATAATTCACCCCTCCACTTT. This chain connects TRBV7-8 to TRBJ1-6; unclear D gene. This CDR3 region has 15 residues. Germline assignment: CDR1 SGHVS and CDR2 FQNEAQ. V shed 2 bases and J shed 5 bases, with 10 bases lying between them.

This clonotype was seen ten or more times. The chain uses TRBV29-1 and TRBJ1-4; tentative D call: TRBD1 (5 bases). The V and J ends lost 6 bases and 8 bases respectively, with 16 bases between them. The CDR3 runs 13 residues. Per the germline V gene, CDR1 is SQVTM and CDR2 is ANQGSEA. CDR3 region: CSVADTQGEKLFF. CDR3 nucleotides: TGCAGCGTCGCAGACACGCAGGGCGAAAAACTGTTTTTT.

The table lists this clonotype with many counts. The genes are TRBV30 and TRBJ1-6; possibly TRBD1 for D (6 bases). The CDR3 has 14 residues. Trimming left V 4 bases short and J 7 bases short, with 14 bases between. CDR1 is GTSNPN, CDR2 SVGIG, per germline (reference sequence). The DNA of the CDR3 is TGTGCCTGGAACGTGAACGACAGGAATTCACCCCTCCACTTT. Amino acids: CAWNVNDRNSPLHF.

Of note for this clonotype: Given the absence of the conserved phenylalanine or tryptophan at the CDR3 end, a read error is likely. The DNA is omitted, as the CDR3 cannot be located on it reliably, and the CDR3 follows TCRdb's listing. The chain joins TRBV9 to TRBJ2-5; the listed D gene, TRBD1, was not tested against the DNA. CDR1 and CDR2 (germline): SGDLS, YYNGEE. Including both end residues, the CDR3 is 12 amino acids long. CDR3 in amino acids: CASSVGQGQKDY.